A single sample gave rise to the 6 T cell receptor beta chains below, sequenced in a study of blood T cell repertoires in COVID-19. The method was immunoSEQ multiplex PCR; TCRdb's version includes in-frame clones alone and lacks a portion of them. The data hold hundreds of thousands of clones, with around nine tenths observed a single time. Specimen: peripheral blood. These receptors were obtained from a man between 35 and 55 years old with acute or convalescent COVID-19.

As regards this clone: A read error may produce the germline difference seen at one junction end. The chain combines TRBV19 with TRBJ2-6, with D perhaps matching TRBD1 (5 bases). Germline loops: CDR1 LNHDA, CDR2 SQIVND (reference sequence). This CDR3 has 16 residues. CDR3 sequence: CASSIEGASWANVLTF. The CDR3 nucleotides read TGTGCCAGTAGCATAGAAGGGGCCAGCTGGGCCAACGTCCTGACTTTC.

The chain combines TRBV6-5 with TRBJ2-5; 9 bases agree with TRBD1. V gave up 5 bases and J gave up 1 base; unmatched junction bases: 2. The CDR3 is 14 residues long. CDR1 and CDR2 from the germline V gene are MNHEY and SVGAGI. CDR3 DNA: TGTGCCAGCAGTCGGGACAGGGTCCAAGAGACCCAGTACTTC. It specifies CASSRDRVQETQYF.

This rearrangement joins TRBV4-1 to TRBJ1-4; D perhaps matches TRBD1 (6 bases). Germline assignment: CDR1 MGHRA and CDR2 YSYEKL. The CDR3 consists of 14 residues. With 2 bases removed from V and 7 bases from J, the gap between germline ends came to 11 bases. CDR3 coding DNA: TGCGCCAGCAGCCAAACAGGGAGGGGTGAAAAACTGTTTTTT. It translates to CASSQTGRGEKLFF.

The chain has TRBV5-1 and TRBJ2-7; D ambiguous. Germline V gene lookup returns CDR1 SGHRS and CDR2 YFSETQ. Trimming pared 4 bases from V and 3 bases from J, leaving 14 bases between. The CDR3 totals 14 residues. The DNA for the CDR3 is TGCGCCAGCAGCCTTCAAAGCGATGTCTACGAGCAGTACTTC. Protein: CASSLQSDVYEQYF. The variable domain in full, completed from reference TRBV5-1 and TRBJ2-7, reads KAGVTQTPRYLIKTRGQQVTLSCSPISGHRSVSWYQQTPGQGLQFLFEYFSETQRNKGNFPGRFSGRQFSNSRSEMNVSTLELGDSALYLCASSLQSDVYEQYFGPGTRLTVT.

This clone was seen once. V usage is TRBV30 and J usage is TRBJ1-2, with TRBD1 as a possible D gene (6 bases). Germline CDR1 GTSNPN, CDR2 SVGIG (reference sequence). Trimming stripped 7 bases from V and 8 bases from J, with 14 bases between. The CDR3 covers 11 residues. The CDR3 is CALQGSLGYTF. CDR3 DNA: TGTGCCTTACAGGGTTCGTTGGGCTACACCTTC. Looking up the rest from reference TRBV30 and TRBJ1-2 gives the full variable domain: SQTIHQWPATLVQPVGSPLSLECTVEGTSNPNLYWYRQAAGRGLQLLFYSVGIGQISSEVPQNLSASRPQDRQFILSSKKLLLSDSGFYLCALQGSLGYTFGSGTRLTVV.

The CDR3 DNA sequence: TGTGCCAGCAGTACCTTCGGGCGATCCTCGGGAGAGCAGTACTTC. It encodes CASSTFGRSSGEQYF. V gene TRBV27 combines with J gene TRBJ2-7; perhaps TRBD2 as D (5 bases). Germline V CDR1 and CDR2: MNHEY, SMNVEV (reference sequence). The CDR3 runs 15 residues. V gave up 5 bases and J gave up 7 bases, with 21 bases separating them.